The next 24 T cell receptor beta chains were all read from a single sample in a study of blood T cell repertoires in COVID-19. The table came from immunoSEQ multiplex PCR; TCRdb's copy has only in-frame clones and leaves some out. Seen here are around 100,000 clones, almost 80% observed once, and the top ten hold around 29%. Sequencing input: peripheral blood. All receptors derive from a man aged 70-80 years with active or convalescent COVID-19.

The V and J genes are TRBV19 and TRBJ2-1, with TRBD2 matching 7 bases. Unmatched junction bases numbered 9, after V lost 7 bases and J lost 3 bases. The CDR3 has 15 residues. The germline V gene encodes CDR1 LNHDA and CDR2 SQIVND (reference sequence). CDR3 amino acids: CASTEGDYLYNEQFF. The CDR3 bases are TGTGCCAGTACCGAAGGGGACTACCTCTACAATGAGCAGTTCTTC.

The V call is TRBV7-3, the J call TRBJ2-1; the match to TRBD2 covers 12 bases. Germline V gives CDR1 SGHTA, CDR2 FQGTGA. Unmatched junction bases numbered 11, after V lost 5 bases and J lost 6 bases. The CDR3 consists of 17 residues. This chain's CDR3 is CASSPHATSGGRNEQFF. The CDR3 DNA is TGTGCCAGCAGCCCACACGCCACTAGCGGGGGGCGCAATGAGCAGTTCTTC.

The rearrangement uses TRBV6-2 or TRBV6-3 and TRBJ1-5; D gene unclear. Trimming took off 2 bases at V and 0 bases at J, with 8 bases between the two ends. CDR1 is MNHEY, CDR2 SVGEGT, per germline. The CDR3 consists of 15 residues. The CDR3 loop is CASSYGRSSNQPQHF. CDR3 nucleotide sequence: TGTGCCAGCAGTTACGGCAGGTCTAGCAATCAGCCCCAGCATTTT.

This chain uses TRBV7-2 with TRBJ1-5; possible D gene TRBD1, 6 bases. The CDR3 runs to 18 residues. Germline lookup yields CDR1 SGHTA and CDR2 FQGNSA. V shed 8 bases and J shed 0 bases, with 23 bases lying between them. CDR3 bases: TGTGCCAGCTCCTACCCGACAGGCGCCCCTCCTAGCAATCAGCCCCAGCATTTT. Its translation: CASSYPTGAPPSNQPQHF.

The chain carries TRBV6-6 and TRBJ1-5; D unclear. The CDR3 extends over 13 amino acids. V was cut by 5 bases and J by 9 bases, with 14 bases left in between. CDR1 and CDR2 (germline): MNHNY, SVGAGI (reference sequence). CDR3 coding DNA: TGTGCCAGCAGTACCCTCGGGGATTCGCCCCAGCATTTT. It encodes CASSTLGDSPQHF.

The V call is TRBV5-1, the J call TRBJ1-5; possible D gene TRBD1, 5 bases. The CDR3 has 13 residues. Germline V CDR1 and CDR2: SGHRS, YFSETQ. Between the trimmed V and J ends, which lost 5 bases and 2 bases, there was a span of 8 bases. This CDR3 reads CASRQDGNQPQHF. CDR3 sequence (DNA): TGCGCCAGCAGACAGGATGGCAATCAGCCCCAGCATTTT.

The chain combines TRBV28 with TRBJ2-3; perhaps TRBD1 as D (6 bases). V was cut by 4 bases and J by 1 base, with 12 bases left in between. In germline, CDR1 is MDHEN, CDR2 SYDVKM. The CDR3 contains 15 residues. The CDR3 DNA follows: TGTGCCAGCAGTTCATCAGGGGCAGGCACAGATACGCAGTATTTT. Its protein product is CASSSSGAGTDTQYF.

The rearrangement uses TRBV7-3 and TRBJ1-2, with TRBD1 identical over 9 bases. CDR3 length: 17 amino acids. With 8 bases clipped from V and 3 bases from J, the junction kept 16 bases outside the gene matches. CDR1 and CDR2 (germline): SGHTA, FQGTGA. In DNA, the CDR3 is TGTGCCAGCTCATTGGGTCCAGGACAGGGGATAGACTATGGCTACACCTTC. Protein: CASSLGPGQGIDYGYTF. The variable domain in full, with the rest retrieved from reference TRBV7-3 and TRBJ1-2, is GAGVSQTPSNKVTEKGKYVELRCDPISGHTALYWYRQSLGQGPEFLIYFQGTGAADDSGLPNDRFFAVRPEGSVSTLKIQRTERGDSAVYLCASSLGPGQGIDYGYTFGSGTRLTVV.

The rearrangement uses TRBV5-1 and TRBJ2-1; D may be TRBD2 (5 bases). Germline V gives CDR1 SGHRS, CDR2 YFSETQ. The CDR3 runs to 12 residues. The V end was cut by 0 bases, the J end by 8 bases, with 6 bases between. CDR3 in DNA: TGCGCCAGCAGCTTGGGGGGAGATGAGCAGTTCTTC. It yields the protein CASSLGGDEQFF. The full variable domain, rest sourced from reference TRBV5-1 and TRBJ2-1, is KAGVTQTPRYLIKTRGQQVTLSCSPISGHRSVSWYQQTPGQGLQFLFEYFSETQRNKGNFPGRFSGRQFSNSRSEMNVSTLELGDSALYLCASSLGGDEQFFGPGTRLTVL.

This rearrangement joins TRBV20-1 to TRBJ1-5; D may be TRBD1 (6 bases). This CDR3 comprises 17 residues. Trimming took off 3 bases at V and 0 bases at J, with 18 bases between the two ends. The V gene's germline CDR1 is DFQATT and CDR2 SNEGSKA (reference sequence). Here the CDR3 DNA reads TGCAGTGCTAGTCCTATTTCGGGACAAGATAGCAATCAGCCCCAGCATTTT. This codes for CSASPISGQDSNQPQHF.

This clone was observed once. The gene calls are TRBV3-1 (or the pseudogene TRBV3-2) and TRBJ2-7; 7 nucleotides line up with TRBD1. There are 14 residues in the CDR3. CDR1 LGHDT and CDR2 YNNKEL come from the germline V gene (reference sequence). With V trimmed by 4 bases and J by 3 bases, 6 bases remained unmatched. CDR3 sequence: CASSRRQGSYEQYF. The DNA of the CDR3 is TGTGCCAGCAGCCGCCGACAGGGAAGCTACGAGCAGTACTTC.

This rearrangement joins TRBV7-9 to TRBJ2-7; 9 bases are shared with TRBD2. CDR1 and CDR2 from the germline V gene are SEHNR and FQNEAQ (reference sequence). V was clipped by 5 bases and J by 5 bases; unmatched bases: 7. The CDR3 spans 14 residues. The CDR3 loop reads CASSPIAGDHEQYF. In DNA form, the CDR3 reads TGTGCCAGCAGCCCCATAGCGGGAGACCACGAGCAGTACTTC.

This sequence joins TRBV19 and TRBJ2-2, with TRBD1 as a possible D gene (6 bases). Germline CDR1 and CDR2: LNHDA and SQIVND (reference sequence). Deletions cut 3 bases from V and 3 bases from J, with 14 bases between. The CDR3 is made up of 16 amino acids. The CDR3 loop reads CASSIRPGVDTGELFF. The CDR3 DNA is TGTGCCAGTAGTATTCGTCCAGGGGTGGACACCGGGGAGCTGTTTTTT.

This chain connects TRBV28 to TRBJ2-7; tentatively, D is TRBD1 (6 bases). This CDR3 is 16 amino acids long. Per the germline V gene, CDR1 is MDHEN and CDR2 is SYDVKM. V gave up 4 bases and J gave up 2 bases, with 18 bases separating them. The CDR3 sequence: CASSSPGHSATYEQYF. As DNA, the CDR3 is TGTGCCAGCAGTTCACCGGGACACTCAGCAACCTACGAGCAGTACTTC.

This chain connects TRBV2 to TRBJ2-7; 8 bases fit TRBD2. The germline CDR1 and CDR2 sequences are SNHLY and FYNNEI. With V trimmed by 3 bases and J by 1 base, 2 bases remained unmatched. The CDR3 runs to 14 residues. The CDR3 protein is CASSEGLGSYEQYF. The CDR3, as DNA: TGTGCCAGCAGTGAGGGACTAGGGTCCTACGAGCAGTACTTC.

The J gene is TRBJ2-1, the V gene TRBV5-5; 7 nucleotides match TRBD1. CDR3 length equals 13 residues. The J segment lost 6 bases and the V segment lost 3 bases, leaving 3 bases of the junction unmatched. The germline CDR1 and CDR2 sequences are SGHKS and YYEKEE (reference sequence). The CDR3 DNA is TGTGCCAGCAGCTCTGGGACAGTCAATGAGCAGTTCTTC. This encodes CASSSGTVNEQFF. The full variable domain, rest sourced from reference TRBV5-5 and TRBJ2-1, is DAGVTQSPTHLIKTRGQQVTLRCSPISGHKSVSWYQQVLGQGPQFIFQYYEKEERGRGNFPDRFSARQFPNYSSELNVNALLLGDSALYLCASSSGTVNEQFFGPGTRLTVL.

The V and J genes are TRBV7-6 and TRBJ1-1; no clear D. Trimming shortened V by 4 bases and J by 1 base, and 19 bases separated the two germline ends. Germline V CDR1 and CDR2: SGHVS, FNYEAQ. This CDR3 spans 17 amino acids. The CDR3 coding sequence is TGTGCCAGCAGCTCCCTCACCGGGTCGCTAGGGAACACTGAAGCTTTCTTT. Protein product: CASSSLTGSLGNTEAFF.

In nucleotides, the CDR3 is TGTGCCAGCAGTCCGGGACTTGCGTACCAAGAGACCCAGTACTTC. Amino acid sequence: CASSPGLAYQETQYF. V is TRBV6-2 or TRBV6-3 and J is TRBJ2-5, with D tentatively TRBD2 (6 bases). Germline V gene lookup returns CDR1 MNHEY and CDR2 SVGEGT. V was cut by 5 bases and J by 0 bases, with 13 bases left in between. The CDR3 covers 15 residues.

The chain recombines TRBV7-2 with TRBJ2-4, with D tentatively TRBD1 (6 bases). CDR1 is SGHTA, CDR2 FQGNSA, per germline. There are 14 residues in the CDR3. The V end lost 1 base, the J end lost 6 bases, and 10 bases lay between the germline ends. The CDR3 spells CASSLGTVGNIQYF. For the CDR3, the DNA is TGTGCCAGCAGCTTAGGGACAGTAGGAAACATTCAGTACTTC.

V usage is TRBV5-4 and J usage is TRBJ2-3, with unresolved D. The CDR3 length is 14 residues. Trimming took 0 bases from V and 2 from J, leaving 7 bases between them. The germline CDR1 and CDR2 sequences are SGHNT and YYREEE (reference sequence). The CDR3 is CASSLGGFTDTQYF. For the CDR3, the DNA is TGTGCCAGCAGCTTGGGAGGATTCACAGATACGCAGTATTTT.

V gene TRBV5-1 combines with J gene TRBJ2-1; the match to TRBD2 covers 13 bases. After removal of 4 bases from V and 5 bases from J, the junction contained 3 bases not matched to a gene. The germline gives CDR1 SGHRS, CDR2 YFSETQ. The CDR3 is made up of 15 amino acids. The CDR3 DNA follows: TGCGCCAGCAGCCCGGGACTAGCGGGAAACAATGAGCAGTTCTTC. Translated, it gives CASSPGLAGNNEQFF.

The chain carries TRBV27 and TRBJ2-5; maybe TRBD2 (6 bases). This CDR3 contains 15 residues. V was pared by 0 bases and J by 5 bases, with 13 bases between. Per the germline V gene, CDR1 is MNHEY and CDR2 is SMNVEV (reference sequence). The CDR3 loop reads CASSLSRGIQETQYF. CDR3 DNA sequence: TGTGCCAGCAGTTTATCCCGGGGGATCCAGGAGACCCAGTACTTC.

This clone was found once. This rearrangement joins TRBV1 to TRBJ2-7; TRBD1 reflects the table's D call only, with no check against the DNA. TRBV1 represents a pseudogene. The CDR3 loop spans 17 amino acids. The DNA of the CDR3 is TGCACCAGCAGCCATAGAGGTAGAACAGGGGCATCGTCCGGGCAGTACTTC. It specifies CTSSHRGRTGASSGQYF.

This clone came up a few times. The genes are TRBV12-3 or TRBV12-4 and TRBJ1-1; 7 bases match TRBD1. The V segment lost 6 bases and the J segment 11 bases; nucleotides outside the gene matches: 9. The CDR3 loop spans 12 amino acids. The CDR3 DNA reads as TGTGCCAGCAGCGGGACAGCCGTTTCGGCTTTCTTT. Its protein is CASSGTAVSAFF.